The 21 T cell receptor beta chains given below trace back to one sample, sequenced in a study of CXCR3-negative and CXCR3-positive naive CD8 T cells. Study results and limitations: Comparison of naive cells showed more hydrophobic TRB CDR3s in CXCR3-positive than in CXCR3-negative naive cells.

Antigen specificity for these receptors is unknown. TRB cDNA was prepared as libraries by UMI-labeled 5' RACE. From the 5' RACE reads, TCRdb lists one entry per CDR3 protein and no DNA. This repertoire includes about 98,000 distinct CDR3 sequences. The material sequenced was naive CXCR3+ CD8+ T cells from blood. Described subset: CD45RO-CCR7+CD27+CD95- naive CD8+ T cells expressing CXCR3 (TNR3+). The receptors here all came from a human donor in good health. Some clones in this sample may be carry-over from other donors' samples.

The genes are TRBV7-2 and TRBJ2-2; TCRdb's D call, TRBD2, is unchecked because there is no DNA. Germline CDR1 and CDR2: SGHTA and FQGNSA. The CDR3 has 14 amino acids. CDR3 protein: CASSEDYPTGELFF.

The chain joins TRBV5-8 to TRBJ2-7; the TRBD1 assignment by TCRdb is unverifiable without DNA. Germline CDR1 and CDR2: SGHTS and YDEGEE. CDR3 size: 15 residues. Here the CDR3 reads CASSSPGQSSYEQYF.

The J gene is TRBJ2-7, the V gene TRBV27. CDR3 length: 13 residues. Per germline, CDR1 MNHEY and CDR2 SMNVEV (reference sequence). CDR3 amino acids: CASSSDPNYEQYF.

This chain joins TRBV12-3 or TRBV12-4 and TRBJ2-1. This CDR3 region has 14 residues. CDR3 sequence reads: CASSGGSSYNEQFF.

V usage is TRBV7-2 and J usage is TRBJ1-5; the D call from TCRdb, TRBD1, cannot be confirmed without DNA. CDR1 and CDR2 from the germline V gene are SGHTA and FQGNSA. This CDR3 region has 14 residues. This CDR3 is CASSTDSFNQPQHF.

The chain joins TRBV7-9 to TRBJ2-7; TCRdb outputs TRBD2, but without DNA this stays unchecked. There are 16 residues in the CDR3. CDR1 SEHNR and CDR2 FQNEAQ come from the germline V gene (reference sequence). CDR3: CASSLALAGGDYEQYF.

The chain carries TRBV7-2 and TRBJ2-5; absent DNA, TCRdb's TRBD1 call cannot be checked. The CDR3 extends over 15 amino acids. Germline CDR1 and CDR2: SGHTA and FQGNSA. This CDR3 reads CASSLSRSRGETQYF. The full variable domain, with the rest looked up from reference TRBV7-2 and TRBJ2-5, is GAGVSQSPSNKVTEKGKDVELRCDPISGHTALYWYRQSLGQGLEFLIYFQGNSAPDKSGLPSDRFSAERTGGSVSTLTIQRTQQEDSAVYLCASSLSRSRGETQYFGPGTRLLVL.

The CDR3 is CASSNRLLAGSYNEQFF. The J gene is TRBJ2-1, the V gene TRBV7-2; the TRBD2 assignment by TCRdb is unverifiable without DNA. This CDR3 is 17 amino acids long. The germline V gene has CDR1 SGHTA and CDR2 FQGNSA.

V usage is TRBV7-2 and J usage is TRBJ2-2; TCRdb picks TRBD1, but there is no DNA to check that call. The CDR3 runs to 16 residues. Looked up from germline, CDR1 is SGHTA and CDR2 is FQGNSA. The CDR3 sequence: CASSLVPGGNTGELFF.

The gene calls are TRBV9 and TRBJ2-1; TCRdb selects TRBD2, and the lack of DNA leaves this call unchecked. Germline V lookup: CDR1 SGDLS, CDR2 YYNGEE. This CDR3 spans 16 amino acids. CDR3: CASSGTGVPSYNEQFF. Full variable domain (rest looked up from reference TRBV9 and TRBJ2-1): DSGVTQTPKHLITATGQRVTLRCSPRSGDLSVYWYQQSLDQGLQFLIQYYNGEERAKGNILERFSAQQFPDLHSELNLSSLELGDSALYFCASSGTGVPSYNEQFFGPGTRLTVL.

V usage is TRBV19 and J usage is TRBJ2-1; the D call from TCRdb, TRBD1, cannot be confirmed without DNA. The germline CDR1 and CDR2 sequences are LNHDA and SQIVND (reference sequence). The CDR3 runs to 13 residues. CDR3 loop: CASSGAGGNEHFF.

V usage is TRBV5-1 and J usage is TRBJ2-7; lacking DNA, the TRBD2 call made by TCRdb goes unchecked. This CDR3 is built from 17 residues. Germline V gene data show CDR1 as SGHRS and CDR2 as YFSETQ. The CDR3 loop is CASSLGPPVNTLHEQYF.

The chain combines TRBV13 with TRBJ2-2; TCRdb designates TRBD1, a call that cannot be tested without DNA. The V gene's germline CDR1 is PRHDT and CDR2 FYEKMQ (reference sequence). The CDR3 has 17 residues. The CDR3 sequence is CASIPSLGGPGTGELFF.

The chain joins TRBV23-1 to TRBJ2-5; TCRdb's D call, TRBD1, is unchecked because there is no DNA. TRBV23-1 is an ORF; its function is uncertain. This CDR3 spans 14 amino acids. This CDR3 is CASSHPDREETQYF.

The rearrangement uses TRBV14 and TRBJ2-7; as DNA is missing, the TRBD1 call by TCRdb cannot be tested. The germline V gene has CDR1 SGHDN and CDR2 FVKESK. This CDR3 spans 13 amino acids. CDR3: CASSHRGLYEQYF.

The J gene is TRBJ2-7, the V gene TRBV11-2; TCRdb gives TRBD2 as the D gene, but with no DNA this cannot be confirmed. The CDR3 sequence is 13 residues long. Germline loops: CDR1 SGHAT, CDR2 FQNNGV. CDR3 protein: CASSLEGLREQYF.

The chain carries TRBV7-6 and TRBJ2-7; TCRdb proposes TRBD2, but this gene call is untestable without DNA. Germline loops: CDR1 SGHVS, CDR2 FNYEAQ. CDR3 length: 16 amino acids. CDR3 sequence: CASSLLGLAGSYEQYF.

The J gene is TRBJ2-1, the V gene TRBV19; TCRdb's D call of TRBD1 is untestable without DNA. The CDR3 consists of 16 residues. Germline lookup yields CDR1 LNHDA and CDR2 SQIVND (reference sequence). CDR3 protein: CASSPWGGYTYNEQFF.

This chain joins TRBV7-6 and TRBJ2-5; the D call of TRBD1 rests on TCRdb alone, since no DNA is present to check it. There are 14 residues in the CDR3. CDR1 and CDR2 (germline): SGHVS, FNYEAQ. The CDR3 sequence: CTSSSHGGLQTHYF.

The chain joins TRBV7-9 to TRBJ2-7. The CDR3 extends over 13 amino acids. In germline, CDR1 is SEHNR, CDR2 FQNEAQ (reference sequence). This CDR3 reads CASSLEQYYEQYF.

The rearrangement joins TRBV6-5 to TRBJ2-3; TCRdb lists TRBD1, though no DNA is available to test this call. The CDR3 consists of 14 residues. Germline V gene lookup returns CDR1 MNHEY and CDR2 SVGAGI. The CDR3 sequence is CASSSPGGADTQYF.